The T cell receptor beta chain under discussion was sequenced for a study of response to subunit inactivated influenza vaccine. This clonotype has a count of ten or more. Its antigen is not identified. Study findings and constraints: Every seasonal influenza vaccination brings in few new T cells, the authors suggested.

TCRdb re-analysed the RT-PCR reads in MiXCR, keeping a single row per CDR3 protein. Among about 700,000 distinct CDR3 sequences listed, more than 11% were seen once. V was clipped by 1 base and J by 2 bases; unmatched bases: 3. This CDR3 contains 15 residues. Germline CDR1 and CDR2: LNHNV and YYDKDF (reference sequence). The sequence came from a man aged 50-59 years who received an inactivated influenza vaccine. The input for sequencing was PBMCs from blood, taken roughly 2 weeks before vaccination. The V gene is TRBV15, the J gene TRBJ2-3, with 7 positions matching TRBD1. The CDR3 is CATSRGDRDTDTQYF. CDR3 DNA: TGTGCCACCAGCAGAGGGGACAGAGACACAGATACGCAGTATTTT. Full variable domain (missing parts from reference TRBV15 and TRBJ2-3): DAMVIQNPRYQVTQFGKPVTLSCSQTLNHNVMYWYQQKSSQAPKLLFHYYDKDFNNEADTPDNFQSRRPNTSFCFLDIRSPGLGDTAMYLCATSRGDRDTDTQYFGPGTRLTVL.